Each of the 16 T cell receptor beta chains below was sequenced from the same sample in a study of T cells in Graves' hyperthyroidism and ophthalmopathy. The investigators amplified TCR beta CDR3 regions from RNA transcripts. HTBI primers were employed in a first-round RT-PCR of the TCR CDR3. TCRdb re-called the multiplex PCR reads with MiXCR, one entry per CDR3 protein. The table shows roughly 420,000 distinct CDR3 sequences, with 12% to 15% occurring only once. The sample consisted of blood. Receptor source: a young woman with Graves' hyperthyroidism.

In this sample, this clonotype turned up many times. V and J are TRBV20-1 and TRBJ1-6; possibly TRBD1 for D (6 bases). V was shortened by 1 base and J by 8 bases, with 9 bases between the two germline ends. Germline lookup yields CDR1 DFQATT and CDR2 SNEGSKA (reference sequence). This CDR3 spans 13 amino acids. CDR3 amino acids: CSARAEGDSPLHF. CDR3 in DNA: TGCAGTGCTAGAGCAGAGGGGGATTCACCCCTCCACTTT.

This clonotype was recorded many times. The chain employs TRBV10-3 and TRBJ2-2; 8 nucleotides agree with TRBD2. Germline V lookup: CDR1 ENHRY, CDR2 SYGVKD. Trimming cost V 11 bases and J 0 bases; bases outside gene matches: 8. The CDR3 consists of 15 residues. Here the CDR3 reads CAASFGRANTGELFF. In DNA, the CDR3 is TGTGCCGCCTCCTTCGGGAGGGCGAACACCGGGGAGCTGTTTTTT.

The V and J genes are TRBV10-3 and TRBJ2-2; weak D call: TRBD1 (6 bases). CDR3 length: 13 residues. From germline, CDR1 is ENHRY and CDR2 SYGVKD. V dropped 6 bases and J dropped 6 bases, with 11 bases sitting between them. For the CDR3, the DNA is TGTGCCATCAGCCAACAGGGATCCGGGGAGCTGTTTTTT. It codes for CAISQQGSGELFF.

V gene TRBV12-5 combines with J gene TRBJ1-4; 7 bases are shared with TRBD1. Germline CDR1 LGHNT, CDR2 FRNRAP. V lost 2 bases and J lost 0; bases outside the gene matches: 0. This CDR3 has 15 residues. The CDR3 coding sequence is TGTGCTAGTGGTTTGACAGGGGCAACTAATGAAAAACTGTTTTTT. Translation: CASGLTGATNEKLFF. The full variable domain, with the rest looked up from reference TRBV12-5 and TRBJ1-4, is DARVTQTPRHKVTEMGQEVTMRCQPILGHNTVFWYRQTMMQGLELLAYFRNRAPLDDSGMPKDRFSAEMPDATLATLKIQPSEPRDSAVYFCASGLTGATNEKLFFGSGTQLSVL.

This clonotype was observed many times. The V call is TRBV3-1, the J call TRBJ2-7; no firm D call. Germline V gene sequence: CDR1 LGHDT, CDR2 YNNKEL (reference sequence). Trimming pared 6 bases from V and 1 base from J, leaving 13 bases between. The CDR3 covers 14 residues. The CDR3 protein is CASSPSWGSYEQYF. The CDR3, as DNA: TGTGCCAGCAGTCCATCATGGGGTTCCTACGAGCAGTACTTC.

In this sample, this clonotype turned up many times. The V and J genes are TRBV7-8 and TRBJ2-1; 9 positions agree with TRBD2. Looked up from germline, CDR1 is SGHVS and CDR2 is FQNEAQ. The CDR3 has 16 amino acids. V lost 1 base to trimming and J lost 7 bases; unmatched junction nucleotides: 8. This CDR3 is CASSLGTGLARNEQFF. As DNA, the CDR3 is TGTGCCAGCAGCTTAGGGACGGGACTAGCTAGGAATGAGCAGTTCTTC.

V usage is TRBV5-1 and J usage is TRBJ2-1; possibly TRBD1 for D (7 bases). The CDR3 sequence is 16 residues long. The ends were cut back, 4 bases at V and 0 bases at J, with 14 bases in the middle. Germline loops: CDR1 SGHRS, CDR2 YFSETQ. Here the CDR3 reads CASSPTGDFSYNEQFF. CDR3 DNA sequence: TGCGCCAGCAGCCCTACAGGGGACTTCTCCTACAATGAGCAGTTCTTC.

The table lists this clonotype with many counts. This rearrangement joins TRBV20-1 to TRBJ1-1, with unresolved D. Germline V gene data show CDR1 as DFQATT and CDR2 as SNEGSKA (reference sequence). The CDR3 spans 15 residues. Trimming left V 0 bases short and J 2 bases short, with 13 bases between. Here the CDR3 reads CSARDSSKLNTEAFF. CDR3 bases: TGCAGTGCTAGAGATAGTTCCAAACTTAACACTGAAGCTTTCTTT.

The table lists this clonotype with many counts. This sequence joins TRBV5-1 and TRBJ2-7; perhaps TRBD1 as D (6 bases). The V and J ends lost 5 bases and 3 bases respectively, with 24 bases between them. The CDR3 contains 17 residues. Germline V CDR1 and CDR2: SGHRS, YFSETQ. The CDR3 region has the DNA TGCGCCAGCAGTCACCTCCTGACAGGCTACGTACGCTACGAGCAGTACTTC. Translated: CASSHLLTGYVRYEQYF.

This clonotype came up many times. The V and J genes are TRBV5-1 and TRBJ1-5; tentatively, D is TRBD1 (5 bases). The ends were cut back, 4 bases at V and 5 bases at J, with 13 bases in the middle. Germline V gives CDR1 SGHRS, CDR2 YFSETQ. The CDR3 length is 14 residues. The CDR3 nucleotides read TGCGCCAGCAGCGAGCAGGGTCCACATCAGCCCCAGCATTTT. Amino acids: CASSEQGPHQPQHF.

This clonotype was counted at least ten times. The genes are TRBV10-3 and TRBJ1-4; D is ambiguous. The V gene's germline CDR1 is ENHRY and CDR2 SYGVKD. CDR3 size: 13 residues. V shed 7 bases and J shed 4 bases, with 10 bases lying between them. The CDR3 DNA reads as TGTGCCATCATAATAGGGTATAATGAAAAACTGTTTTTT. Translation: CAIIIGYNEKLFF.

This clonotype occurred many times. V usage is TRBV2 and J usage is TRBJ1-5; D is ambiguous. Per germline, CDR1 SNHLY and CDR2 FYNNEI. The V end was cut by 3 bases, the J end by 0 bases, with 9 bases between. The CDR3 has 15 residues. CDR3 bases: TGTGCCAGCAGTGACGGGCAGTATAGCAATCAGCCCCAGCATTTT. It yields the protein CASSDGQYSNQPQHF. Using reference TRBV2 and TRBJ1-5 for the parts outside the CDR3, the full variable domain is EPEVTQTPSHQVTQMGQEVILRCVPISNHLYFYWYRQILGQKVEFLVSFYNNEISEKSEIFDDQFSVERPDGSNFTLKIRSTKLEDSAMYFCASSDGQYSNQPQHFGDGTRLSIL.

This clonotype was counted many times. The gene calls are TRBV27 and TRBJ2-7; 9 nucleotides match TRBD2. Germline CDR1 reads MNHEY; CDR2 reads SMNVEV (reference sequence). Trimming removed 0 bases from V and 6 bases from J; junction bases left unmatched: 6. The CDR3 is 15 amino acids. The CDR3 reads CASSLSAGGGSEQYF. The CDR3 DNA follows: TGTGCCAGCAGTTTATCTGCGGGAGGGGGATCCGAGCAGTACTTC.

The chain employs TRBV27 and TRBJ2-5; 9 nucleotides match TRBD1. With 6 bases clipped from V and 2 bases from J, the junction kept 13 bases outside the gene matches. Germline V gene sequence: CDR1 MNHEY, CDR2 SMNVEV (reference sequence). The CDR3 sequence is 17 residues long. The CDR3 bases are TGTGCCAGCAGGGGGGTGATGGACAGGGGTTATCAAGAGACCCAGTACTTC. Amino acid sequence: CASRGVMDRGYQETQYF.

Concerning this clonotype itself: This may be a read error: a much more frequent sequence differs by one nucleotide. This rearrangement joins TRBV19 to TRBJ1-2; TRBD1 might be the D (6 bases). In germline, CDR1 is LNHDA, CDR2 SQIVND (reference sequence). This CDR3 has 15 residues. The CDR3 is CASSIGRGANCGYTF. The CDR3 coding sequence is TGTGCCAGTAGTATCGGCAGGGGAGCTAACTGTGGCTACACCTTC.

The V gene is TRBV12-3 or TRBV12-4, the J gene TRBJ2-7; 12 positions match TRBD2. V was pared by 6 bases and J by 5 bases, with 5 bases of the junction left unmatched. The CDR3 sequence is 14 residues long. For the CDR3, the DNA is TGTGCCAGCAGGTGGACTAGCGGGAACAACGAGCAGTACTTC. Amino acids: CASRWTSGNNEQYF.